These T cell receptor beta chains were read from a single sample in a study of blood T cell repertoires in COVID-19. Produced via immunoSEQ multiplex PCR; TCRdb's table is partial and in-frame only. The repertoire holds 150,000 to 200,000 clones, with roughly 84% as singletons. Sequencing was performed on PBMCs or T cells enriched from blood (not recorded which). Receptors were obtained from a human donor with acute COVID-19. The donor label of this sample is uncertain. Each CDR3 is given with its conserved first and last residue. Each record gives: J gene, V gene, D gene, CDR3 protein. The D gene is left open where the match is weak.

>TRBJ1-1|TRBV21-1|NA
CASSKVRGGGTEAFF
>TRBJ1-4|TRBV6-5|NA
CASTRLKGGDEKLFF
>TRBJ1-1|TRBV7-9|NA
CASSLGLQGAPEAFF
>TRBJ1-5|TRBV6-5|NA
CASTELGYSNQPQHF
>TRBJ2-5|TRBV7-2|NA
CASSLEGLAGGTQYF
>TRBJ2-2|TRBV4-1|TRBD1
CASKGQAGELFF
>TRBJ1-6|TRBV2|NA
CASSEAPPTGFYNSPLHF
>TRBJ2-2|TRBV5-1|NA
CASSFGLTSTGELFF
>TRBJ2-7|TRBV18|TRBD2
CASSPPSGGALEQYF
>TRBJ2-5|TRBV5-8|TRBD2
CASSLLRGREETQYF
>TRBJ2-3|TRBV9|NA
CASSPTRVADTQYF
>TRBJ2-3|TRBV30|NA
CAQQGLTDTQYF
>TRBJ2-3|TRBV7-8|TRBD2
CASSLRASGGVRTDTQYF
>TRBJ1-3|TRBV25-1|NA
CASSETGSGNTIYF
>TRBJ2-1|TRBV11-2|TRBD1
CASSWSVRDRGNEQFF
>TRBJ2-3|TRBV5-1|NA
CASSLGSVGSTDTQYF
>TRBJ1-3|TRBV25-1|NA
CASSEGGEAGNTIYF
>TRBJ1-1|TRBV3-1/TRBV3-2|NA
CASSQGGRPEAFF
>TRBJ1-4|TRBV9|TRBD1
CASSGQGNEKLFF
>TRBJ2-7|TRBV19|NA
CASSIGGEQYF
>TRBJ2-7|TRBV18|NA
CASSPLNRDSYEQYF
>TRBJ1-2|TRBV3-1/TRBV3-2|TRBD1
CASSQDPTGPYGYTF
>TRBJ2-1|TRBV10-3|TRBD2
CAIGGASGGLEQFF
>TRBJ2-1|TRBV7-9|NA
CASSLANDIGHSNPFF
>TRBJ2-5|TRBV4-1|TRBD2
CASSHLTSGGRETQYF
>TRBJ2-1|TRBV9|NA
CASSVGIGTMYYNEQFF
>TRBJ1-1|TRBV6-5|NA
CASSLSRGGTEAFF
>TRBJ1-2|TRBV12-3/TRBV12-4|NA
CASSLWTTYGYTF
>TRBJ2-5|TRBV6-2/TRBV6-3|TRBD1
CASSPQGTGTQYF
>TRBJ1-1|TRBV27|NA
CASSLPGKQAFF
>TRBJ1-4|TRBV30|NA
CAWSVLGGEKLFF
>TRBJ1-1|TRBV19|NA
CASSTRNTEAFF
>TRBJ2-2|TRBV6-5|TRBD2
CASRGLAGPGELFF
>TRBJ2-3|TRBV5-1|NA
CASSPIPGGDTDTQYF
>TRBJ1-2|TRBV3-1/TRBV3-2|TRBD1
CASSLRQGDNYGYTF
>TRBJ1-1|TRBV18|NA
CASSPKGDTEAFF
>TRBJ1-6|TRBV11-2|NA
CASSFGWAGYNSPLHF
>TRBJ1-4|TRBV5-4|NA
CASSVRRGNEKLFF
>TRBJ2-5|TRBV5-1|NA
CASSSGETQYF
>TRBJ2-2|TRBV6-5|NA
CASNPQANTGELFF
>TRBJ1-2|TRBV25-1|NA
CASSVSGEGIYGYTF
>TRBJ2-1|TRBV24-1|NA
CATSDPEGGRDEQFF
>TRBJ1-2|TRBV7-7|TRBD1
CASSRRGGGYGYTF
>TRBJ1-6|TRBV30|TRBD1
CAWKGGAEPLHF
>TRBJ2-2|TRBV19|NA
CASSYPEWGRSNTGELFF
>TRBJ2-2|TRBV6-5|TRBD1
CASSTTGATGELFF
>TRBJ1-5|TRBV19|TRBD1
CASSPQGVRSSNQPQHF
>TRBJ1-1|TRBV6-6|TRBD1
CASSYDRGGTEAFF
>TRBJ2-7|TRBV19|NA
CASSSQQGAEQYF
>TRBJ2-2|TRBV4-3|NA
CASSQDLSRDLNTGELFF
>TRBJ1-2|TRBV7-9|NA
CASSISTGAYGYTF